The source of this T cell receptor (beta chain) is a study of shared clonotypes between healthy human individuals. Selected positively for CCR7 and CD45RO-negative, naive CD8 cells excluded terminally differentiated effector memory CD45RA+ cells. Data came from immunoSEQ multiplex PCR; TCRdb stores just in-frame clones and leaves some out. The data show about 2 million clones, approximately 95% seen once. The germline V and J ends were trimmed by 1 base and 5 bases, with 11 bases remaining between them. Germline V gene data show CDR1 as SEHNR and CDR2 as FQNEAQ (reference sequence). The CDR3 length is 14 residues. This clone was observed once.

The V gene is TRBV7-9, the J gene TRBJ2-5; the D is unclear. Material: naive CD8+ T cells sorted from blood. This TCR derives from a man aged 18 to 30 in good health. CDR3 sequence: CASSLEVSKETQYF. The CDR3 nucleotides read TGTGCCAGCAGCTTAGAGGTGTCGAAGGAGACCCAGTACTTC. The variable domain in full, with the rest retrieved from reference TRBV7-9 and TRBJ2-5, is DTGVSQNPRHKITKRGQNVTFRCDPISEHNRLYWYRQTLGQGPEFLTYFQNEAQLEKSRLLSDRFSAERPKGSFSTLEIQRTEQGDSAMYLCASSLEVSKETQYFGPGTRLLVL.